This T cell receptor (beta chain) was found in a study of monozygotic twins with inflammatory bowel disease. Germline lookup yields CDR1 LGHNA and CDR2 YSLEER. The CDR3 sequence is 15 residues long. The quantity of total RNA per TCR library was roughly 3,700 ng. Per sample, reverse transcription was split into eight reactions. TCRdb processed the 5' RACE reads again and assigns one entry to each CDR3 protein, with no DNA. The table lists approximately 160,000 distinct CDR3 sequences. Sequenced: blood. The TCR comes from a human donor with ulcerative colitis or Crohn's disease, or a healthy co-twin of an affected twin (not recorded which). The J gene is TRBJ2-7, the V gene TRBV4-3; TCRdb calls TRBD1, which cannot be checked without DNA. The CDR3 here is CASSHPGHPSEEQYF.